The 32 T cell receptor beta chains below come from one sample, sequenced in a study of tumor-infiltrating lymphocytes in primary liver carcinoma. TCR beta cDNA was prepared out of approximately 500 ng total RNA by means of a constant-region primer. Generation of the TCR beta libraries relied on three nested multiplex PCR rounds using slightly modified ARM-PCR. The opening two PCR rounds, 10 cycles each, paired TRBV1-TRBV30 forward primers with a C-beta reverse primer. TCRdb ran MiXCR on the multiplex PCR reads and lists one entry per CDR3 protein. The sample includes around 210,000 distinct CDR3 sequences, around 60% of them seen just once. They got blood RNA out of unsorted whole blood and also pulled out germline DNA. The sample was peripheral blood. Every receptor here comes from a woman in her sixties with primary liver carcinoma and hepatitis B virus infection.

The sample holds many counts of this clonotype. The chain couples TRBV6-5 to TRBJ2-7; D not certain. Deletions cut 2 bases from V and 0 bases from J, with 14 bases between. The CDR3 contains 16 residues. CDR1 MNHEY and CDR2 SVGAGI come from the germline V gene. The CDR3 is CASSYARQPSSYEQYF. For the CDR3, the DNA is TGTGCCAGCAGTTACGCTCGCCAGCCGAGCTCCTACGAGCAGTACTTC.

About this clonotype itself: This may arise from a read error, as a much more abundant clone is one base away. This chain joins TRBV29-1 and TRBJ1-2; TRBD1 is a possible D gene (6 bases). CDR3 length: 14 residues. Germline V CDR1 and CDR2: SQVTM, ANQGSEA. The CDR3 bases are TGCAGCGTTGAAAGGCCCCACAGGGTCGTGGGCTGCACCTTC. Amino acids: CSVERPHRVVGCTF. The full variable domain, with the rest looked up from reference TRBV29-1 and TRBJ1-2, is SAVISQKPSRDICQRGTSLTIQCQVDSQVTMMFWYRQQPGQSLTLIATANQGSEATYESGFVIDKFPISRPNLTFSTLTVSNMSPEDSSIYLCSVERPHRVVGCTFGSGTRLTVV.

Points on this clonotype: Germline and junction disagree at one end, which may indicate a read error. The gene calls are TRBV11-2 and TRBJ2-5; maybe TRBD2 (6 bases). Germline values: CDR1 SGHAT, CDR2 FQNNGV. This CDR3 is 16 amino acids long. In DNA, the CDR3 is TGTGCCAACAGCTTAGTGGGGCTAGCGAACCATGAGACCCAGTACTTC. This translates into CANSLVGLANHETQYF.

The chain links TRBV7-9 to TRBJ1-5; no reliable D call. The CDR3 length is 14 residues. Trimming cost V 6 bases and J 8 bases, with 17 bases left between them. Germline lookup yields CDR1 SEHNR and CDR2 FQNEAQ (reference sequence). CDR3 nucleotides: TGTGCCAGCAGGGTAGACGGATCTAATAAGCCCCAGCATTTT. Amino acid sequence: CASRVDGSNKPQHF. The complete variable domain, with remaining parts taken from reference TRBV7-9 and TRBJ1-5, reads DTGVSQNPRHKITKRGQNVTFRCDPISEHNRLYWYRQTLGQGPEFLTYFQNEAQLEKSRLLSDRFSAERPKGSFSTLEIQRTEQGDSAMYLCASRVDGSNKPQHFGDGTRLSIL.

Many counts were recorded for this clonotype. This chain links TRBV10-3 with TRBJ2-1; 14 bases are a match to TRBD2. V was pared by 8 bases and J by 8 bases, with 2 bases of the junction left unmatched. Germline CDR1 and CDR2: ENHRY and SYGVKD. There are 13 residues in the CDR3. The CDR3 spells CAISGLAGDEQFF. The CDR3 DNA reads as TGTGCCATCTCGGGACTAGCGGGAGATGAGCAGTTCTTC.

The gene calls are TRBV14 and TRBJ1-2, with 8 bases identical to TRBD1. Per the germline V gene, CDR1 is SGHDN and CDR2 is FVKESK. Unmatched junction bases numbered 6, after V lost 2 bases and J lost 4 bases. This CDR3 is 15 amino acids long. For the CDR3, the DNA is TGTGCCAGCAGCCAATCGGGACAGGTATCCTATGGCTACACCTTC. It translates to CASSQSGQVSYGYTF.

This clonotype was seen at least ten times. The CDR3 nucleotides read TGCGCCAGCAAGGCTAGCGGGACCGGGGAGCTGTTTTTT. Protein sequence: CASKASGTGELFF. The V and J genes are TRBV4-1 and TRBJ2-2; TRBD2 matches 8 bases. Losses at the gene ends were 7 bases for V and 5 bases for J; bases not matched to a gene: 3. The CDR3 loop spans 13 amino acids. The V gene's germline CDR1 is MGHRA and CDR2 YSYEKL.

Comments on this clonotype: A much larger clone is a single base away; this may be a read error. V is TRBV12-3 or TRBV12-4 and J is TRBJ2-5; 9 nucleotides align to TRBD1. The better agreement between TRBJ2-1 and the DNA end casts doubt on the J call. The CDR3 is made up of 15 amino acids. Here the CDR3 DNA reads TGTGCCAGCAGTTTAGGGGACAGGGCGAAAGAGACCCAGTTCTTC. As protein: CASSLGDRAKETQFF.

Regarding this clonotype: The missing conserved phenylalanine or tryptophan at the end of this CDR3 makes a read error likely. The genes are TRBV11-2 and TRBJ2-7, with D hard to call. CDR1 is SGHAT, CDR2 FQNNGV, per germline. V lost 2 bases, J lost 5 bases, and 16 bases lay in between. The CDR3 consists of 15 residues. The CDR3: CASSLKWWQVHEQYL. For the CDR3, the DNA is TGTGCCAGCAGCTTAAAATGGTGGCAGGTCCACGAGCAGTACTTA.

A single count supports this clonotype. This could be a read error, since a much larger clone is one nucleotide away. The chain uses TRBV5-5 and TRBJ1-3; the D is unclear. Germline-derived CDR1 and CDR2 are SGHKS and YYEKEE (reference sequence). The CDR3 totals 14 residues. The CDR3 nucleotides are TGTGCCACCAGCTTGGACTACTCTGGAAACACCATATATTTT. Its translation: CATSLDYSGNTIYF.

Written as DNA, the CDR3 is TGTGCCAGCAGCCACAGGATTAGCACAGATACGCAGTATTTT. Translating gives CASSHRISTDTQYF. The rearrangement joins TRBV11-2 to TRBJ2-3; a possible D gene is TRBD1 (5 bases). V was cut by 5 bases and J by 0 bases, with 9 bases left in between. CDR1 SGHAT and CDR2 FQNNGV come from the germline V gene. This CDR3 contains 14 residues.

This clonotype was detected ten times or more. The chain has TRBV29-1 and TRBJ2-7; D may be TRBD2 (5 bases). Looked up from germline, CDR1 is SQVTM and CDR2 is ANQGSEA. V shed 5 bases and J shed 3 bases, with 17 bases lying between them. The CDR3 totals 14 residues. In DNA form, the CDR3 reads TGCAGCGTTTATCTCGTTGGTGACTACTACGAGCAGTACTTC. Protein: CSVYLVGDYYEQYF.

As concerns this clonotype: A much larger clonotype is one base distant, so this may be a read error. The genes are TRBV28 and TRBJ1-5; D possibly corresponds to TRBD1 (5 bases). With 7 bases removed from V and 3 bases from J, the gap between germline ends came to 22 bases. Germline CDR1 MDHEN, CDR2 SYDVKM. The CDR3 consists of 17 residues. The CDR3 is CASISGREVSFNQPQHF. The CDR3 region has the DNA TGTGCCAGCATCTCGGGCAGGGAAGTCTCTTTCAATCAGCCCCAGCATTTT.

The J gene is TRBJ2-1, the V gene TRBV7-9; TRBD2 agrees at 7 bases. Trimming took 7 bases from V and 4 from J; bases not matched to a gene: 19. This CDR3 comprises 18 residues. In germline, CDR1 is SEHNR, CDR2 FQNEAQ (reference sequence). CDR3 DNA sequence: TGTGCCAGCATCTTTCCCCGACTAGCTGGAGGAGCGTACAATGAGCAGTTCTTC. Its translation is CASIFPRLAGGAYNEQFF.

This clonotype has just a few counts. The CDR3 DNA is TGTGCCAGCAGGTTCTCCTACGAGCAGTACTTC. Translating gives CASRFSYEQYF. The chain joins TRBV6-1 to TRBJ2-7; D remains unclear. Germline values: CDR1 MNHNS, CDR2 SASEGT. The V end lost 6 bases, the J end lost 0 bases, and 3 bases lay between the germline ends. This CDR3 spans 11 amino acids.

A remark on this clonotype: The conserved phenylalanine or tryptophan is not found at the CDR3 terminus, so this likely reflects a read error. The CDR3 nucleotides are TGTGCCAGCAACTTAGGAGGGTTGACAGGGGGCCAAGAGACCCAGTACGTC. This sequence encodes CASNLGGLTGGQETQYV. The genes are TRBV11-2 and TRBJ2-5, with 9 bases matching TRBD1. This CDR3 contains 17 residues. From germline, CDR1 is SGHAT and CDR2 FQNNGV.

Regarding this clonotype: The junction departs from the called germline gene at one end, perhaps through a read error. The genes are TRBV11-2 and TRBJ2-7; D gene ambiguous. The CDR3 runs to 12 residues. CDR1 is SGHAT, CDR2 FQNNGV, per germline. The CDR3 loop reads CASGLGSYEQYF. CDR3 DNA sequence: TGTGCCAGCGGCTTAGGGTCCTACGAGCAGTATTTC. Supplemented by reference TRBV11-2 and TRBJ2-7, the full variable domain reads EAGVAQSPRYKIIEKRQSVAFWCNPISGHATLYWYQQILGQGPKLLIQFQNNGVVDDSQLPKDRFSAERLKGVDSTLKIQPAKLEDSAVYLCASGLGSYEQYFGPGTRLTVT.

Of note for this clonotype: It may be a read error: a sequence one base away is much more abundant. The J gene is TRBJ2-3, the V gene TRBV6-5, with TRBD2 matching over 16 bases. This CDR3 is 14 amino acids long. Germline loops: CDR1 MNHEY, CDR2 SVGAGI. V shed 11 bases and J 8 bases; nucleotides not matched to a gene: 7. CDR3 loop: CAPGTSGRAGTQYF. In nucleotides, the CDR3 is TGTGCCCCGGGGACTAGCGGGAGGGCGGGTACGCAGTATTTT.

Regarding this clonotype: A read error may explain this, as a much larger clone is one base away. CDR3 bases: TGTGCTAGTGGACCTGGGGCCGGGCCGGGACAGCCCCAGTATTTT. The encoded protein is CASGPGAGPGQPQYF. The chain carries TRBV12-5 and TRBJ1-5; 7 positions match TRBD1. The end of the DNA is better explained by TRBJ2-3, so the J call may be wrong. The CDR3 sequence is 15 residues long. The germline gives CDR1 LGHNT, CDR2 FRNRAP.

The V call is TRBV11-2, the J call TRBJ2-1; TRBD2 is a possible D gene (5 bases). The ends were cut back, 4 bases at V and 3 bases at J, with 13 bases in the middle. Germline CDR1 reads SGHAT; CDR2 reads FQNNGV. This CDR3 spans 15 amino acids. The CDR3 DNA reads TGTGCCAGCAGCTCACCTTACGGGATCTACAATGAGCAGTTCTTC. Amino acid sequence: CASSSPYGIYNEQFF.

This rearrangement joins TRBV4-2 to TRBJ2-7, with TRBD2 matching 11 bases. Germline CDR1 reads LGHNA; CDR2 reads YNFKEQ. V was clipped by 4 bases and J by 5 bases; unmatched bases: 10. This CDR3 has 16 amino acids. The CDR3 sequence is CASSPLTTSGRDEQYF. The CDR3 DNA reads TGTGCCAGCAGCCCCCTGACCACTAGCGGGAGAGACGAGCAGTACTTC.

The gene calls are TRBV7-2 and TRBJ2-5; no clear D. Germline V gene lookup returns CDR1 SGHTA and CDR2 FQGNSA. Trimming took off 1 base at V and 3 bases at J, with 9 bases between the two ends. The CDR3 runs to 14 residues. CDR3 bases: TGTGCCAGCAGCTTAGATTTTGCTAAAGAGACCCAGTACTTC. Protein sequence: CASSLDFAKETQYF.

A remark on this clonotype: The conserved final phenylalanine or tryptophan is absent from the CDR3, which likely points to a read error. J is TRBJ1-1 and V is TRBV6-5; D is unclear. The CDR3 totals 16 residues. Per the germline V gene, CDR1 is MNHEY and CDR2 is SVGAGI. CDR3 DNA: TGTGCCAGCACCAAACCTACGAGGTCGGGGAACAGTGAAGCTTTCCTT. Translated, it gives CASTKPTRSGNSEAFL.

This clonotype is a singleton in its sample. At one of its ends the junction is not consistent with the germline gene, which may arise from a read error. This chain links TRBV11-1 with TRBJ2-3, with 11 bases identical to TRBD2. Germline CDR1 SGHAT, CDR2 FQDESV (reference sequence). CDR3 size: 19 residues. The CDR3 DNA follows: TGTGTCAGCGGCTCAAGGGTCCCTACTAGCGGGAGAGCGAAAGATACGCAGTATTTT. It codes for CVSGSRVPTSGRAKDTQYF.

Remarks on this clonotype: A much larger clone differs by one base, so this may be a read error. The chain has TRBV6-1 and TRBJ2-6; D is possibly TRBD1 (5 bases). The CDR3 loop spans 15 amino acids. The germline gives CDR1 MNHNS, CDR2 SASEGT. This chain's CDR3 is CASSETFDGANVPTF. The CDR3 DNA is TGTGCCAGCAGTGAAACGTTTGATGGGGCCAACGTCCCGACTTTC.

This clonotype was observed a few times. CDR3 nucleotides: TGTGCCTGGAGTCCGGGACTAGCGGGCTACAATGAGCAGTTCTTC. Its protein product is CAWSPGLAGYNEQFF. The rearrangement uses TRBV30 and TRBJ2-1; TRBD2 agrees at 12 bases. The CDR3 is 15 amino acids. Germline CDR1 GTSNPN, CDR2 SVGIG (reference sequence). J was trimmed by 3 bases and V by 2 bases; bases with no gene match: 2.

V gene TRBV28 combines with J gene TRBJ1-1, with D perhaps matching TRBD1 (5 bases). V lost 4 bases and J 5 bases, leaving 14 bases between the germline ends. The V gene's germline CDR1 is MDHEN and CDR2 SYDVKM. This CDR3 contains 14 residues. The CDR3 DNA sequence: TGTGCCAGCAGTTCGACAGTACGCTGGACTGAAGCTTTCTTT. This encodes CASSSTVRWTEAFF.

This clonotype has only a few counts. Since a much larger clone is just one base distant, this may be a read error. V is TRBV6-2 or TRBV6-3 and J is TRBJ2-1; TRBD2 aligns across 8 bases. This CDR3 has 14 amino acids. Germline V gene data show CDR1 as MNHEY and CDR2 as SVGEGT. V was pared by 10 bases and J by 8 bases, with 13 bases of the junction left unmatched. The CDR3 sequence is CATRPGLVSHEQFF. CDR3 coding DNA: TGTGCCACCAGGCCGGGACTAGTTTCCCATGAGCAGTTCTTC.

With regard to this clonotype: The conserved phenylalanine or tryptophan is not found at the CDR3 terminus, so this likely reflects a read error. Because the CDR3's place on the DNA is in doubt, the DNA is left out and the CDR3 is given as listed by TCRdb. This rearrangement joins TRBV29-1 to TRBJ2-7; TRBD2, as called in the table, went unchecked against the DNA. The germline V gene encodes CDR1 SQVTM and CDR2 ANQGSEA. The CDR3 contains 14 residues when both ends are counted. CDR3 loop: CSVGRAGVSYEQYL.

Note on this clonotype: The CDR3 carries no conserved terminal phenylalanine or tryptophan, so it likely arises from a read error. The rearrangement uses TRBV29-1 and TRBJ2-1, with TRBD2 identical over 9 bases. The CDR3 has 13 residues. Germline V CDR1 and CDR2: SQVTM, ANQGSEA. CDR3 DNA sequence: TGCAGCATTGAGCTAGCGGGGTACAATGAGCAGTTCTCC. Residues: CSIELAGYNEQFS.

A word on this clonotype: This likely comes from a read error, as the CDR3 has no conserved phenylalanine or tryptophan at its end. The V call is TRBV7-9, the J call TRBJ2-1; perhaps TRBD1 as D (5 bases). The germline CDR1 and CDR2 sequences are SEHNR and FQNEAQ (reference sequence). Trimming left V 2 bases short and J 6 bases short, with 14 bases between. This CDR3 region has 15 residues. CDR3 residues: CASSLFGRVGNEQFL. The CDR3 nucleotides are TGTGCCAGCAGCTTATTCGGCAGGGTCGGCAATGAGCAGTTCCTC.

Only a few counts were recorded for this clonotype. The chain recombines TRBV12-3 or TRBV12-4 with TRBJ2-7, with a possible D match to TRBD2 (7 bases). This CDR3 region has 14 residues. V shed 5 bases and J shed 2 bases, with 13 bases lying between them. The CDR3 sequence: CASSLGGGPYEQYF. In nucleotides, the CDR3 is TGTGCCAGCAGTCTGGGAGGGGGGCCCTACGAGCAGTACTTC.